This T cell receptor beta chain was documented in a study of molecular identifiers for immune sequencing clone quantification. TCRdb re-called the PCR reads with MiXCR, one entry per CDR3 protein. This table holds about 510,000 distinct CDR3 sequences, 25% found once. The CDR3 spans 15 residues. Germline V gives CDR1 SEHNR, CDR2 FQNEAQ (reference sequence). The V end lost 7 bases, the J end lost 6 bases, and 16 bases lay between the germline ends. The origin of this receptor is a human donor in good health. Some libraries in this study had Jurkat cell RNA spiked in. The rearrangement uses TRBV7-9 and TRBJ1-6, with unresolved D. Sequenced sample: naive CD8+ T cells from blood, with Jurkat cell RNA spiked in. Subset here: FACS-sorted CD8+CD4-CCR7+CD45RA+ naive T cells. The CDR3 DNA sequence: TGTGCCAGCAACCGAGTCGCCGGGCCTAATTCACCCCTCCACTTT. As protein: CASNRVAGPNSPLHF.